A selection of T cell receptor beta chains follows, all from one sample in a study of PD-L1 blockade in urothelial cancer. Repertoires were generated with immunoSEQ multiplex PCR, while TCRdb's copy carries only in-frame clones and drops some. The data show 50,000 or so clones, with approximately 85% seen just once and approximately 1.8% held by the top ten. This specimen consisted of PBMCs, obtained around atezolizumab (anti-PD-L1) treatment. Source of these receptors: a middle-aged man with urothelial cancer. Both conserved end residues are part of each CDR3. D genes are given only for firm matches. Where a row states a size, it is once, few, many or the class of an expanded clone; other rows omit it.

>.|TRBJ2-1|TRBV7-8|TRBD2
CASRPRKGTSYNEQFF
TGTGCCAGCAGACCGAGGAAAGGGACTAGCTACAATGAGCAGTTCTTC
>few|TRBJ1-1|TRBV7-3|.
CASSLLRDTEAFF
TGTGCCAGCAGCTTGTTGCGGGACACTGAAGCTTTCTTT
>.|TRBJ1-1|TRBV5-6|TRBD1
CASSGDRVPFPEAFF
TGTGCCAGCAGCGGTGACAGGGTCCCCTTTCCTGAAGCTTTCTTT
>.|TRBJ2-3|TRBV9|TRBD1
CASSDRGASTDTQYF
TGTGCCAGCAGCGACAGGGGGGCAAGCACAGATACGCAGTATTTT
>.|TRBJ2-5|TRBV19|TRBD2
CASGTSGSWKTQYF
TGTGCCAGTGGGACTAGCGGGAGTTGGAAGACCCAGTACTTC
>.|TRBJ1-6|TRBV9|.
CASSLGDVDSPLHF
TGTGCCAGCAGTCTAGGGGATGTGGATTCACCCCTCCACTTT
>.|TRBJ2-5|TRBV11-2|TRBD2
CASSHGLAGSGETQYF
TGTGCCAGCAGCCACGGACTAGCGGGGTCGGGGGAGACCCAGTACTTC
>once|TRBJ2-3|TRBV7-6|.
CASSLSREDTQYF
TGTGCCAGCAGCTTAAGCCGGGAGGATACGCAGTATTTT
>.|TRBJ2-1|TRBV7-3|TRBD1
CASSPLVVPLDRDNEQFF
TGTGCCAGCAGCCCTTTAGTAGTCCCCCTCGACAGGGACAATGAGCAGTTCTTC
>.|TRBJ2-5|TRBV30|.
CAWSSLGETQYF
TGTGCCTGGAGTTCACTAGGAGAGACCCAGTACTTC
>.|TRBJ2-1|TRBV25-1|.
CASSESNYNEQFF
TGTGCCAGCAGTGAATCCAACTACAATGAGCAGTTCTTC
>.|TRBJ2-5|TRBV5-1|TRBD1
CASSIGQGPQETQYF
TGCGCCAGCAGCATAGGACAGGGGCCCCAAGAGACCCAGTACTTC
>.|TRBJ2-5|TRBV30|.
CAWSVGATQETQYF
TGTGCCTGGAGTGTAGGGGCGACCCAAGAGACCCAGTACTTC
>.|TRBJ1-2|TRBV5-4|.
CASSFSQAYGYTF
TGTGCCAGCAGCTTTTCTCAAGCCTATGGCTACACCTTC
>.|TRBJ2-3|TRBV29-1|.
CSVNGGSADTQYF
TGCAGCGTGAATGGGGGGAGCGCAGATACGCAGTATTTT
>.|TRBJ2-7|TRBV5-6|TRBD2
CASSVGLAAHEQYF
TGTGCCAGCAGCGTGGGACTAGCAGCCCACGAGCAGTACTTC
>.|TRBJ2-7|TRBV14|.
CASSQDPRRAYEQYF
TGTGCCAGCAGCCAAGATCCGCGGAGGGCCTACGAGCAGTACTTC
>.|TRBJ2-5|TRBV21-1|.
CASSRGAGETQYF
TGTGCCAGCAGCAGGGGCGCCGGGGAGACCCAGTACTTC
>.|TRBJ1-1|TRBV5-6|TRBD1
CASSLSPGQGARKEAFF
TGTGCCAGCAGCTTGTCCCCGGGACAGGGGGCACGAAAGGAAGCTTTCTTT
>.|TRBJ2-2|TRBV6-5|.
CASSYLGTGELFF
TGTGCCAGCAGTTACCTCGGGACCGGGGAGCTGTTTTTT
>.|TRBJ1-2|TRBV10-3|.
CAIRGGGLYGGYTF
TGTGCCATCAGGGGGGGAGGGTTGTACGGCGGCTACACCTTC
>.|TRBJ2-7|TRBV25-1|TRBD2
CASSGQGKTSGFYEQYF
TGTGCCAGCAGTGGACAGGGTAAGACTAGCGGCTTCTACGAGCAGTACTTC
>.|TRBJ2-7|TRBV7-2|.
CASSSRAGRLSYEQYF
TGTGCCAGCAGCTCCAGGGCGGGGAGACTCTCCTACGAGCAGTACTTC
>.|TRBJ2-7|TRBV7-9|.
CASSLASGTWEQYF
TGTGCCAGCAGCTTAGCCAGCGGGACATGGGAGCAGTACTTC
>few|TRBJ2-1|TRBV18|.
CASSPLYNEQFF
TGTGCCAGCTCTCCCCTCTACAATGAGCAGTTCTTC
>.|TRBJ2-3|TRBV27|TRBD2
CASLMASGGTDTQYF
TGTGCCAGCCTGATGGCTAGCGGAGGCACAGATACGCAGTATTTT
>few|TRBJ1-2|TRBV14|TRBD1
CASSQLNRGHGYTF
TGTGCCAGCAGCCAACTCAACAGGGGCCATGGCTACACCTTC
>.|TRBJ2-1|TRBV5-5|TRBD1
CASSLTGERRSNEQFF
TGTGCCAGCAGCTTGACAGGGGAAAGGAGAAGCAATGAGCAGTTCTTC
>.|TRBJ1-3|TRBV30|.
CAWGGNTIYF
TGTGCCTGGGGCGGAAACACCATATATTTT
>once|TRBJ2-2|TRBV28|.
CASSSQGLGELFF
TGTGCCAGCAGTTCACAGGGCCTCGGGGAGCTGTTTTTT
>.|TRBJ1-6|TRBV9|.
CASSVVGSPLHF
TGTGCCAGCAGCGTAGTCGGTTCACCCCTCCACTTT
>.|TRBJ2-7|TRBV2|.
CASSEVGSAYEQYF
TGTGCCAGCAGTGAGGTTGGTTCGGCCTACGAGCAGTACTTC
>.|TRBJ2-7|TRBV19|.
CASSSPGGHSYEQYF
TGTGCCAGTAGTTCTCCGGGGGGACACAGCTACGAGCAGTACTTC
>.|TRBJ2-7|TRBV7-6|TRBD1
CASSSIAGTGPYEQYF
TGTGCCAGCAGCTCGATCGCCGGGACAGGCCCCTACGAGCAGTACTTC
>once|TRBJ2-3|TRBV9|TRBD2
CASSESGGTTYTDTQYF
TGTGCCAGCAGCGAGTCGGGGGGTACGACATACACAGATACGCAGTATTTT
>.|TRBJ1-4|TRBV28|TRBD1
CASSLPGTGGSGEEKLFF
TGTGCCAGCAGTTTGCCCGGGACAGGGGGCTCGGGTGAAGAAAAACTGTTTTTT
>.|TRBJ2-1|TRBV5-6|.
CASSSGLAAYNEQFF
TGTGCCAGCAGCTCAGGTTTAGCGGCCTACAATGAGCAGTTCTTC
>.|TRBJ2-2|TRBV10-1|.
CASSARDTNTGELFF
TGCGCCAGCAGTGCACGGGACACCAACACCGGGGAGCTGTTTTTT
>.|TRBJ2-1|TRBV27|TRBD2
CASSSTSGEGFF
TGTGCCAGCAGTTCAACTAGCGGGGAGGGGTTCTTC
>once|TRBJ2-7|TRBV10-1|TRBD1
CASSESGTGGYEQYF
TGCGCCAGCAGTGAGTCCGGGACAGGGGGATACGAGCAGTACTTC
>few|TRBJ2-1|TRBV4-1|TRBD2
CASSQRDGGRAGEQFF
TGCGCCAGCAGCCAAAGGGATGGCGGGAGGGCCGGTGAGCAGTTCTTC
>.|TRBJ2-3|TRBV10-3|.
CAISDLQGDTQYF
TGTGCCATCAGTGACCTACAGGGAGATACGCAGTATTTT
>once|TRBJ1-3|TRBV18|.
CASSPPSGGNTIYF
TGTGCCAGCTCACCACCGTCCGGGGGAAACACCATATATTTT
>.|TRBJ2-5|TRBV29-1|TRBD2
CSVEGLNQETQYF
TGCAGCGTTGAGGGACTAAACCAAGAGACCCAGTACTTC
>.|TRBJ2-7|TRBV18|TRBD1
CASSLDRVTYEQYF
TGTGCCAGCTCGCTGGACAGGGTCACCTACGAGCAGTACTTC
>few|TRBJ2-1|TRBV7-7|TRBD1
CASSLGQGSNEQFF
TGTGCCAGCAGCTTAGGACAGGGAAGCAATGAGCAGTTCTTC
>.|TRBJ1-5|TRBV19|TRBD1
CASRGQGVGNQPQHF
TGTGCCAGTAGGGGACAGGGGGTTGGCAATCAGCCCCAGCATTTT
>.|TRBJ2-5|TRBV4-1|TRBD2
CASSQTQGTSGSFGAQYF
TGCGCCAGCAGCCAAACCCAGGGGACTAGCGGGTCCTTCGGGGCCCAGTACTTC
>.|TRBJ2-7|TRBV29-1|.
CSVENIGEQYF
TGCAGCGTTGAGAACATCGGGGAGCAGTACTTC
>.|TRBJ1-1|TRBV30|TRBD1
CAWGTTGGVWGAFF
TGTGCCTGGGGAACTACAGGGGGCGTATGGGGTGCTTTCTTT